The present T cell receptor (beta chain) was sequenced within a study of blood T cell repertoires in COVID-19. About the study: Whether acute or convalescent, the COVID-19 samples came from the United States, Italy and Spain.

V gave up 1 base and J gave up 0 bases, with 13 bases separating them. CDR1 is LGHNA and CDR2 is YSLEER in the germline V gene. CDR3 size: 17 residues. Study processing details: Counts of nucleated cells, estimated from reference gene primer amplification, were obtained. The table came from immunoSEQ multiplex PCR; TCRdb's copy has only in-frame clones and leaves some out. D and trimming come from the DNA, and the V and J calls and clone size come from that table. This sample has 110,000 or so clones, with about three quarters found just once. The sequenced sample consisted of peripheral blood. This chain uses TRBV4-3 with TRBJ1-5; D uncertain. This receptor was obtained from a human donor in a cohort sampled during active or convalescent COVID-19. The CDR3 nucleotides are TGCGCCAGCAGCCAAGGGGGAGCGGCTTATAGCAATCAGCCCCAGCATTTT. Protein: CASSQGGAAYSNQPQHF.